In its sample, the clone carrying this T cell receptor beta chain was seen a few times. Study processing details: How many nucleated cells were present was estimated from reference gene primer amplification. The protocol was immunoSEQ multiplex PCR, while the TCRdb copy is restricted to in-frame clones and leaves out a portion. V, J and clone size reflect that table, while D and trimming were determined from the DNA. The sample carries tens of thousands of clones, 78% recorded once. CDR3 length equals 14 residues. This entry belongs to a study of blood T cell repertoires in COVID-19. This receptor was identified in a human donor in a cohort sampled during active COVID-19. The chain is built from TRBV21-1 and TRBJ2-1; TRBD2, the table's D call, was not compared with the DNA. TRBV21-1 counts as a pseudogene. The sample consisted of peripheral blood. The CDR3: CASSTGSSYNEQFF. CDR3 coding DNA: TGTGCCAGCAGCACCGGGAGCTCCTACAATGAGCAGTTCTTC.